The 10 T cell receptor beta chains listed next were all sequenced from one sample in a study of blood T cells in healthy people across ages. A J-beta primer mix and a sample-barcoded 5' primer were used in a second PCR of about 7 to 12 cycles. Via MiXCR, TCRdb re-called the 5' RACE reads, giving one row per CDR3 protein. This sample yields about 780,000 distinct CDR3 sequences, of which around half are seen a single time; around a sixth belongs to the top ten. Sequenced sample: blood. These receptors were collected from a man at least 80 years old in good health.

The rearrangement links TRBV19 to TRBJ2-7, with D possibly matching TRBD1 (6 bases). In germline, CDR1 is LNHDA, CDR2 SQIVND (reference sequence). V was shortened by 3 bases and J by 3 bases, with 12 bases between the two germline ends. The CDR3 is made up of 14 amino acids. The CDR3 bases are TGTGCCAGTAGTATGGGGCAGGGGCTCTACGAGCAGTACTTC. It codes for CASSMGQGLYEQYF.

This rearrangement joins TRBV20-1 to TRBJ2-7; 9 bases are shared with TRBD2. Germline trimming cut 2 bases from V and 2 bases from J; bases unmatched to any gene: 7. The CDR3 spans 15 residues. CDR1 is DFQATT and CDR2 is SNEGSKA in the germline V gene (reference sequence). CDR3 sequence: CSARNPTSGTYEQYF. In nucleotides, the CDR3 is TGCAGTGCTAGAAATCCGACTAGCGGTACCTACGAGCAGTACTTC.

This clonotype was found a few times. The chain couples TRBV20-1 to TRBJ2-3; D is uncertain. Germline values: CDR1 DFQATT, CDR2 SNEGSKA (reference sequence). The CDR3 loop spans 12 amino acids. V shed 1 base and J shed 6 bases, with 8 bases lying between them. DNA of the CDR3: TGCAGTGCTAGAGGGCTGGGGGATACGCAGTATTTT. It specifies CSARGLGDTQYF.

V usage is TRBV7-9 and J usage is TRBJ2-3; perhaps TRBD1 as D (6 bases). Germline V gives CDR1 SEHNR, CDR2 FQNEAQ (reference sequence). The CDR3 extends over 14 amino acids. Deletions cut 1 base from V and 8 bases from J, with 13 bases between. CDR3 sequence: CASSLGRDTATQYF. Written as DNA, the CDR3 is TGTGCCAGCAGCTTAGGCCGGGACACCGCTACGCAGTATTTT.

CDR3 sequence (DNA): TGTGCCAGCAATTATGGGACTAGCGGGTTTGAGCAGTACTTC. This gives the protein CASNYGTSGFEQYF. This chain connects TRBV6-6 to TRBJ2-5; TRBD2 agrees at 12 bases. Germline lookup yields CDR1 MNHNY and CDR2 SVGAGI (reference sequence). The CDR3 consists of 14 residues. V was pared by 7 bases and J by 11 bases, with 11 bases of the junction left unmatched.

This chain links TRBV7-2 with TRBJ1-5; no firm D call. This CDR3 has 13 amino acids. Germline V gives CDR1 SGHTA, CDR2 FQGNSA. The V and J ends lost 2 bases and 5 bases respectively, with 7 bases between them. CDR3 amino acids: CASSLSEYQPQHF. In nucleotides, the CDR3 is TGTGCCAGCAGCTTAAGTGAATATCAGCCCCAGCATTTT.

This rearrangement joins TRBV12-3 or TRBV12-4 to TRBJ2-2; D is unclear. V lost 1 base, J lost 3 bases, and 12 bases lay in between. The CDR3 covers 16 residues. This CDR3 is CASSLDPSLYTGELFF. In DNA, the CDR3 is TGTGCCAGCAGTTTAGATCCTAGTTTGTACACCGGGGAGCTGTTTTTT.

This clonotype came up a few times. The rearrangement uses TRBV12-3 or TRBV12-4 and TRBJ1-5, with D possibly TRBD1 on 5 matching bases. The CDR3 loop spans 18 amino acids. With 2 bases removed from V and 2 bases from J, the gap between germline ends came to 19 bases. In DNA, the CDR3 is TGTGCCAGCAGTTTAAGGGCCGTGGGGCGGTTTGGCAATCAGCCCCAGCATTTT. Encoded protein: CASSLRAVGRFGNQPQHF.

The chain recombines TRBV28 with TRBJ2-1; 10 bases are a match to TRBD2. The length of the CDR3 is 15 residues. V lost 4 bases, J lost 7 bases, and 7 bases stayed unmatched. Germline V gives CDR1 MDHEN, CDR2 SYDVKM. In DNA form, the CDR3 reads TGTGCCAGCAGTTCTAGCGGGAGAGGGCATAATGAGCAGTTCTTC. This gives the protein CASSSSGRGHNEQFF.

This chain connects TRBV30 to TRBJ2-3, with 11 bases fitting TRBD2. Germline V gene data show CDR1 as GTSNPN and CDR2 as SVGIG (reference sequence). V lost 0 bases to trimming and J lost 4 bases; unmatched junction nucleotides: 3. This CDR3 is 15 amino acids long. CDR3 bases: TGTGCCTGGAGTGTTAGCGGGAGGGCGGCAGATACGCAGTATTTT. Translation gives CAWSVSGRAADTQYF.